These 25 T cell receptor beta chains were all obtained from the same sample, sequenced in a study of blood T cell repertoires in COVID-19. Some clones are missing from TCRdb's copy, which holds only in-frame ones; the method was immunoSEQ multiplex PCR. The sample yields some 290,000 clones, roughly 87% seen once. Material: peripheral blood. The receptors derive from a woman between 50 and 59 years old who had recovered from COVID-19.

J is TRBJ1-1 and V is TRBV9; no definite D call. The V end lost 4 bases, the J end lost 1 base, and 11 bases lay between the germline ends. The CDR3 has 14 residues. CDR1 and CDR2 (germline): SGDLS, YYNGEE. The CDR3: CASSPSDWNTEAFF. The CDR3 nucleotides read TGTGCCAGCAGCCCCTCGGACTGGAACACTGAAGCTTTCTTT.

The chain joins TRBV6-2 or TRBV6-3 to TRBJ2-4; TRBD1 aligns across 8 bases. This CDR3 has 16 amino acids. The V and J ends lost 6 bases and 0 bases, in that order; junction bases with no gene match: 7. Germline V CDR1 and CDR2: MNHEY, SVGEGT. The CDR3 coding sequence is TGTGCCAGCAGCCCTGGACAGGGCCTAGCCAAAAACATTCAGTACTTC. It encodes CASSPGQGLAKNIQYF.

The CDR3 here is CASSLRWAQGNEKLFF. The CDR3 bases are TGTGCCAGCAGCTTAAGGTGGGCCCAGGGCAATGAAAAACTGTTTTTT. The rearrangement uses TRBV7-2 and TRBJ1-4; maybe TRBD1 (5 bases). From germline, CDR1 is SGHTA and CDR2 FQGNSA. There are 16 residues in the CDR3. V gave up 2 bases and J gave up 5 bases, with 15 bases separating them.

CDR3 sequence: CASSFYRVDEQYF. The DNA for the CDR3 is TGTGCCAGCAGCTTTTACAGGGTGGACGAGCAGTACTTC. The chain employs TRBV5-6 and TRBJ2-7, with D possibly TRBD1 on 6 matching bases. This CDR3 spans 13 amino acids. Trimming removed 2 bases at V and 5 bases at J, with 11 bases between. The germline CDR1 and CDR2 sequences are SGHDT and YYEEEE.

The gene calls are TRBV3-1 (or the pseudogene TRBV3-2) and TRBJ2-7; no clear D gene. V lost 0 bases and J 0 bases, leaving 9 bases between the germline ends. CDR1 and CDR2 (germline): LGHDT, YNNKEL (reference sequence). This CDR3 contains 15 residues. The CDR3 region has the DNA TGTGCCAGCAGCCAAGACAGGCGCCCCTCCTACGAGCAGTACTTC. This translates into CASSQDRRPSYEQYF.

The chain links TRBV7-2 to TRBJ1-2; possibly TRBD1 for D (6 bases). This CDR3 has 13 residues. CDR1 is SGHTA and CDR2 is FQGNSA in the germline V gene. Deletions cut 5 bases from V and 8 bases from J, with 15 bases between. The CDR3 loop reads CASSLDRSQGYTF. The DNA for the CDR3 is TGTGCCAGCAGCCTCGACAGGTCGCAAGGCTACACCTTC.

This sequence joins TRBV11-2 and TRBJ2-7, with D possibly TRBD1 on 6 matching bases. Germline V lookup: CDR1 SGHAT, CDR2 FQNNGV. Trimming shortened V by 4 bases and J by 6 bases, and 19 bases separated the two germline ends. The length of the CDR3 is 15 residues. The CDR3 region has the DNA TGTGCCAGCAGCTCTCTCAGGGGTGTAGGTCGCGAGCAGTACTTC. Its translation: CASSSLRGVGREQYF.

The chain recombines TRBV9 with TRBJ1-2; D may be TRBD1 (6 bases). There are 15 residues in the CDR3. Germline V gene sequence: CDR1 SGDLS, CDR2 YYNGEE. V lost 3 bases, J lost 5 bases, and 17 bases lay in between. The CDR3, as DNA: TGTGCCAGCAGCGCAGATGGGGGGGCGCTTTATGGCTACACCTTC. Translation gives CASSADGGALYGYTF. Filled out from reference TRBV9 and TRBJ1-2, the complete variable domain reads DSGVTQTPKHLITATGQRVTLRCSPRSGDLSVYWYQQSLDQGLQFLIQYYNGEERAKGNILERFSAQQFPDLHSELNLSSLELGDSALYFCASSADGGALYGYTFGSGTRLTVV.

This clone was counted many times. The V and J genes are TRBV5-5 and TRBJ2-2; 11 bases align to TRBD2. V shed 4 bases, J shed 5 bases, and the junction held 7 bases outside the gene matches. CDR1 is SGHKS and CDR2 is YYEKEE in the germline V gene (reference sequence). The CDR3 is 16 amino acids. CDR3 residues: CASSRSGGAGTGELFF. Here the CDR3 DNA reads TGTGCCAGCAGCCGTAGCGGGGGGGCCGGTACCGGGGAGCTGTTTTTT.

V and J are TRBV5-1 and TRBJ1-1; no clear D. This CDR3 has 12 residues. V was clipped by 0 bases and J by 5 bases, with 5 bases between them. Germline CDR1 and CDR2: SGHRS and YFSETQ. The CDR3 DNA sequence: TGCGCCAGCAGCTTGGAAGAGACTGAAGCTTTCTTT. Its translation: CASSLEETEAFF. Complete variable domain (other parts from reference TRBV5-1 and TRBJ1-1): KAGVTQTPRYLIKTRGQQVTLSCSPISGHRSVSWYQQTPGQGLQFLFEYFSETQRNKGNFPGRFSGRQFSNSRSEMNVSTLELGDSALYLCASSLEETEAFFGQGTRLTVV.

The rearrangement joins TRBV19 to TRBJ2-7; weak D call: TRBD1 (6 bases). The CDR3 sequence is 14 residues long. Trimming stripped 5 bases from V and 7 bases from J, with 18 bases between. CDR1 and CDR2 from the germline V gene are LNHDA and SQIVND (reference sequence). The CDR3 DNA is TGTGCCAGTAGTGTTACTTACAGGGCGGAAGAGCAGTACTTC. This sequence encodes CASSVTYRAEEQYF.

The rearrangement uses TRBV29-1 and TRBJ2-7, with TRBD1 as a possible D gene (6 bases). The V gene's germline CDR1 is SQVTM and CDR2 ANQGSEA. Between the trimmed V and J ends, which lost 0 bases and 4 bases, there was a span of 10 bases. The CDR3 sequence is 13 residues long. Here the CDR3 DNA reads TGCAGCGTTGAAGAGACCAGGGGTTACGAGCAGTACTTC. Translated: CSVEETRGYEQYF.

About this clone: The junction differs from germline at one of its ends, possibly a read error. The V call is TRBV6-2 or TRBV6-3, the J call TRBJ1-6; TRBD1 might be the D (5 bases). The CDR3 has 15 amino acids. In germline, CDR1 is MNHEY, CDR2 SVGEGT. The CDR3 DNA is TGTGCCAGCAGCGATGGGGGGACGCCCCAACTTCTCCCTTTTTTT. This encodes CASSDGGTPQLLPFF.

The J gene is TRBJ2-3, the V gene TRBV27, with a possible D match to TRBD2 (5 bases). The CDR3 is 15 amino acids. Germline assignment: CDR1 MNHEY and CDR2 SMNVEV (reference sequence). V lost 6 bases and J 4 bases, leaving 17 bases between the germline ends. CDR3 protein: CASRLRGLMADTQYF. The CDR3, as DNA: TGTGCCAGCAGACTCCGGGGTCTAATGGCAGATACGCAGTATTTT.

This clone was seen only a few times. V and J are TRBV27 and TRBJ2-1; 8 bases are shared with TRBD2. The CDR3 spans 16 residues. The germline CDR1 and CDR2 sequences are MNHEY and SMNVEV (reference sequence). J lost 9 bases, V lost 5 bases, and 15 bases had no gene match. The CDR3 protein is CASSSFRGTSLTEQFF. CDR3 DNA sequence: TGTGCCAGCAGTAGTTTTCGGGGGACTAGTTTGACTGAGCAGTTCTTC.

The V and J genes are TRBV2 and TRBJ2-1; 14 bases line up with TRBD2. Germline assignment: CDR1 SNHLY and CDR2 FYNNEI. The CDR3 contains 15 residues. The junction had 0 bases not matched to a gene; V was cut back by 4 bases and J by 4 bases. This CDR3 reads CASSGLAGGYNEQFF. DNA of the CDR3: TGTGCCAGCAGTGGACTAGCGGGAGGGTACAATGAGCAGTTCTTC.

The V and J genes are TRBV27 and TRBJ2-5; 9 bases align to TRBD2. This CDR3 contains 14 residues. Germline V gene data show CDR1 as MNHEY and CDR2 as SMNVEV (reference sequence). The trim removed 4 bases at V and 4 bases at J, leaving 4 bases unmatched. CDR3 region: CASSYFSGGETQYF. The CDR3, as DNA: TGTGCCAGCAGTTATTTTAGCGGGGGAGAGACCCAGTACTTC.

This clone was seen ten or more times. This rearrangement joins TRBV10-1 to TRBJ2-2; 7 bases fit TRBD2. Germline loops: CDR1 WNHNN, CDR2 SYGVQD (reference sequence). This CDR3 region has 20 residues. Germline trimming cut 1 base from V and 6 bases from J; bases unmatched to any gene: 20. DNA of the CDR3: TGCGCCAGCAGTGAGTGGGGGAGGGGATTTGACCGGGGATTAGCCGGGGAGCTGTTTTTT. Translating it yields CASSEWGRGFDRGLAGELFF.

The chain has TRBV3-1 (or the pseudogene TRBV3-2) and TRBJ2-1; 12 bases are shared with TRBD2. V was pared by 1 base and J by 10 bases, with 8 bases of the junction left unmatched. Germline V lookup: CDR1 LGHDT, CDR2 YNNKEL (reference sequence). The CDR3 consists of 16 residues. CDR3 DNA sequence: TGTGCCAGCAGCCAAGGGAGGGGACTAGCGGGTTTGGAGCAGTTCTTC. Its protein product is CASSQGRGLAGLEQFF.

The chain uses TRBV5-6 and TRBJ2-7; 12 nucleotides match TRBD2. Looked up from germline, CDR1 is SGHDT and CDR2 is YYEEEE. V trimming: 3 bases; J trimming: 4 bases; junction bases outside the gene matches: 14. This CDR3 has 18 residues. CDR3 bases: TGTGCCAGCAGCTGGACTAGCGGGATGTCCCCTCGACCATACGAGCAGTACTTC. Amino acids: CASSWTSGMSPRPYEQYF.

The V call is TRBV4-3, the J call TRBJ2-3; TRBD2 aligns across 10 bases. This CDR3 has 15 residues. V lost 3 bases to trimming and J lost 4 bases; unmatched junction nucleotides: 4. Per the germline V gene, CDR1 is LGHNA and CDR2 is YSLEER. The CDR3 spells CASSHGTSAPDTQYF. The CDR3 DNA follows: TGCGCCAGCAGCCATGGGACTAGCGCGCCAGATACGCAGTATTTT.

This clone has only one observation. The chain joins TRBV5-6 to TRBJ1-1, with a possible D match to TRBD1 (5 bases). This CDR3 region has 15 residues. The V gene's germline CDR1 is SGHDT and CDR2 YYEEEE. V dropped 3 bases and J dropped 10 bases, with 22 bases sitting between them. The CDR3 coding sequence is TGTGCCAGCAGCTCCCCCGGGGGTAGAGGGGTAGGAGCTTTCTTT. Its translation is CASSSPGGRGVGAFF.

CDR3 nucleotide sequence: TGTGCCAGCAGCTTAGGGGACAGGGAGTATGAAAAACTGTTTTTT. This encodes CASSLGDREYEKLFF. V usage is TRBV7-9 and J usage is TRBJ1-4; 9 bases agree with TRBD1. The junction had 3 bases not matched to a gene; V was cut back by 1 base and J by 6 bases. Germline CDR1 is SEHNR and CDR2 is FQNEAQ (reference sequence). The CDR3 spans 15 residues.

The chain carries TRBV28 and TRBJ2-7, with 8 bases fitting TRBD2. CDR3 size: 18 residues. CDR1 and CDR2 (germline): MDHEN, SYDVKM. With V trimmed by 2 bases and J by 0 bases, 12 bases remained unmatched. CDR3 amino acids: CASSLPLAGLGGSYEQYF. CDR3 nucleotides: TGTGCCAGCAGTTTACCCCTAGCGGGCCTAGGAGGCTCCTACGAGCAGTACTTC.

This clone was recorded once. The V call is TRBV4-3, the J call TRBJ1-6, with TRBD1 matching over 9 bases. The CDR3 totals 15 residues. V gave up 3 bases and J gave up 7 bases; unmatched junction bases: 4. Germline assignment: CDR1 LGHNA and CDR2 YSLEER. Here the CDR3 DNA reads TGCGCCAGCAGCCAGGCGGGACAGGGAAATTCACCCCTCCACTTT. Translated: CASSQAGQGNSPLHF.